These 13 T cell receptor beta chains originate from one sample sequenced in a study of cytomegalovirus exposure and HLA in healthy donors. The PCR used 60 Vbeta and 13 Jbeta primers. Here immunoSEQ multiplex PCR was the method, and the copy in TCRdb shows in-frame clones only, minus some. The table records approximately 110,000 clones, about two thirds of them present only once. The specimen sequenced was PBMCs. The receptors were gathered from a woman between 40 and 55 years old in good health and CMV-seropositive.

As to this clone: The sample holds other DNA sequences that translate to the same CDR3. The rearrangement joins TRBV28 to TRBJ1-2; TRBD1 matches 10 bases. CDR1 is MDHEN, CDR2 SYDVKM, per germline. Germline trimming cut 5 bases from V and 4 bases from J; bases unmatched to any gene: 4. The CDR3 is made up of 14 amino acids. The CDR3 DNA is TGTGCCAGCAGTCCCGGGACAGGGGTCTATGGCTACACCTTC. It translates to CASSPGTGVYGYTF.

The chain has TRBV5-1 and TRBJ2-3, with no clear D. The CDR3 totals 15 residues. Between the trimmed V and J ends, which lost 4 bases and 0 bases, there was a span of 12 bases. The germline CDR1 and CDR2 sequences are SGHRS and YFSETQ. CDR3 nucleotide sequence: TGCGCCAGCAGCGACCCAGGAATAAGCACAGATACGCAGTATTTT. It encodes CASSDPGISTDTQYF. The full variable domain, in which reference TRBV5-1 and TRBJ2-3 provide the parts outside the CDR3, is KAGVTQTPRYLIKTRGQQVTLSCSPISGHRSVSWYQQTPGQGLQFLFEYFSETQRNKGNFPGRFSGRQFSNSRSEMNVSTLELGDSALYLCASSDPGISTDTQYFGPGTRLTVL.

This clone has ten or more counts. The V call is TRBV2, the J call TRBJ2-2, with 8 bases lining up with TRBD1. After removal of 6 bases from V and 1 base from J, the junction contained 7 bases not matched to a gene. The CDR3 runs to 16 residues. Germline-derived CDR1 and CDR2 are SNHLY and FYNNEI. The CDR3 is CASRNPGTGNTGELFF. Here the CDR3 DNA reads TGTGCCAGCAGGAATCCTGGGACAGGGAACACCGGGGAGCTGTTTTTT. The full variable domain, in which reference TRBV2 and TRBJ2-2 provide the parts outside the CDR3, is EPEVTQTPSHQVTQMGQEVILRCVPISNHLYFYWYRQILGQKVEFLVSFYNNEISEKSEIFDDQFSVERPDGSNFTLKIRSTKLEDSAMYFCASRNPGTGNTGELFFGEGSRLTVL.

CDR3 residues: CASSQVLAGGYNEQFF. The CDR3 DNA is TGCGCCAGCAGCCAAGTCTTAGCGGGGGGCTACAATGAGCAGTTCTTC. The chain carries TRBV4-3 and TRBJ2-1; 10 bases map to TRBD2. With V trimmed by 1 base and J by 3 bases, 3 bases remained unmatched. Germline CDR1 and CDR2: LGHNA and YSLEER. There are 16 residues in the CDR3.

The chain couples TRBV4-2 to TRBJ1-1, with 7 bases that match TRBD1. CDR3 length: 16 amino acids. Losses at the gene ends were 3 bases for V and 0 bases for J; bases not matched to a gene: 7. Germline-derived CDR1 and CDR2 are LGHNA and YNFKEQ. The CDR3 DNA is TGTGCCAGCAGCCAGGAACCGGGACAGCTGAACACTGAAGCTTTCTTT. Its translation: CASSQEPGQLNTEAFF.

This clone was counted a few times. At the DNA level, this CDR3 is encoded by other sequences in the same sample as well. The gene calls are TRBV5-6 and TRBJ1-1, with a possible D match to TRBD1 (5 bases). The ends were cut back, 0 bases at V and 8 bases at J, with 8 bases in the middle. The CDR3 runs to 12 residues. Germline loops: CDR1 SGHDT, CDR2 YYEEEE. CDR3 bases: TGTGCCAGCAGCTTGGTTGGGGGGGAAGCTTTCTTT. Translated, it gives CASSLVGGEAFF. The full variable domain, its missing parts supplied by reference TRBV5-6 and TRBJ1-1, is DAGVTQSPTHLIKTRGQQVTLRCSPKSGHDTVSWYQQALGQGPQFIFQYYEEEERQRGNFPDRFSGHQFPNYSSELNVNALLLGDSALYLCASSLVGGEAFFGQGTRLTVV.

The CDR3: CASSSRQGLAPEQFF. CDR3 nucleotide sequence: TGTGCCAGCAGCTCCCGCCAGGGACTAGCGCCTGAGCAGTTCTTC. The V and J genes are TRBV5-4 and TRBJ2-1; TRBD2 aligns across 10 bases. V shed 3 bases and J 9 bases; nucleotides not matched to a gene: 9. Germline CDR1 and CDR2: SGHNT and YYREEE (reference sequence). This CDR3 has 15 residues.

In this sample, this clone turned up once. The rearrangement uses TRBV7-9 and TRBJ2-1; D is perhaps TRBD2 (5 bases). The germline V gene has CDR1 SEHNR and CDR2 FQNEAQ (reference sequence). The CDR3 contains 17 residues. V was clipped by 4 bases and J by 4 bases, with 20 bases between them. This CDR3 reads CASSSPRGRVEYNEQFF. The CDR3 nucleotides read TGTGCCAGCAGCTCCCCCCGGGGTAGGGTGGAGTACAATGAGCAGTTCTTC.

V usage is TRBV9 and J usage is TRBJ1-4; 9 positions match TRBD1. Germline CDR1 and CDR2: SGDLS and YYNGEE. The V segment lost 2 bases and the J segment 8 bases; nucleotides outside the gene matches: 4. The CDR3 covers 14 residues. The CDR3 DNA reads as TGTGCCAGCAGCGTGACAGGGGGACCCGAAAAACTGTTTTTT. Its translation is CASSVTGGPEKLFF.

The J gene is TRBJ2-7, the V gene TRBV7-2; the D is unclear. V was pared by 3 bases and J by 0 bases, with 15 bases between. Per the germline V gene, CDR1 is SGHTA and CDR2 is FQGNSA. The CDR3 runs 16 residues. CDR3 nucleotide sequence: TGTGCCAGCAGCTTGCGCGGTGGCGGCAGCTCCTACGAGCAGTACTTC. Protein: CASSLRGGGSSYEQYF.

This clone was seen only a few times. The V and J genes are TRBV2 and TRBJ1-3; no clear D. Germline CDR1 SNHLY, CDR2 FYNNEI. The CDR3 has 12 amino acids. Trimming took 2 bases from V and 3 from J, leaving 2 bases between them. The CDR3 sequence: CASSEYGNTIYF. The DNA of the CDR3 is TGTGCCAGCAGTGAATATGGAAACACCATATATTTT.

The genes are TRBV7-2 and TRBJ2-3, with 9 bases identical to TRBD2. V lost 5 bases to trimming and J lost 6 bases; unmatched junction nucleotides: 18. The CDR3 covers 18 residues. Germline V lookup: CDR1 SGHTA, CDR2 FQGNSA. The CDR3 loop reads CASSRPVRGAGGKDTQYF. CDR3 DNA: TGTGCCAGCAGCCGCCCCGTGAGAGGAGCGGGGGGTAAGGATACGCAGTATTTT. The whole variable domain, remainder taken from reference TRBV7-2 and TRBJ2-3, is GAGVSQSPSNKVTEKGKDVELRCDPISGHTALYWYRQSLGQGLEFLIYFQGNSAPDKSGLPSDRFSAERTGGSVSTLTIQRTQQEDSAVYLCASSRPVRGAGGKDTQYFGPGTRLTVL.

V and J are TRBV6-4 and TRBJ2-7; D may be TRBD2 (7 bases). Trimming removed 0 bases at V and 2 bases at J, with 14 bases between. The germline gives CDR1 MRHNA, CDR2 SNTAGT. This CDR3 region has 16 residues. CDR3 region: CASSDSRGAVTYEQYF. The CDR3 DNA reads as TGTGCCAGCAGTGACTCTCGGGGGGCGGTCACCTACGAGCAGTACTTC.